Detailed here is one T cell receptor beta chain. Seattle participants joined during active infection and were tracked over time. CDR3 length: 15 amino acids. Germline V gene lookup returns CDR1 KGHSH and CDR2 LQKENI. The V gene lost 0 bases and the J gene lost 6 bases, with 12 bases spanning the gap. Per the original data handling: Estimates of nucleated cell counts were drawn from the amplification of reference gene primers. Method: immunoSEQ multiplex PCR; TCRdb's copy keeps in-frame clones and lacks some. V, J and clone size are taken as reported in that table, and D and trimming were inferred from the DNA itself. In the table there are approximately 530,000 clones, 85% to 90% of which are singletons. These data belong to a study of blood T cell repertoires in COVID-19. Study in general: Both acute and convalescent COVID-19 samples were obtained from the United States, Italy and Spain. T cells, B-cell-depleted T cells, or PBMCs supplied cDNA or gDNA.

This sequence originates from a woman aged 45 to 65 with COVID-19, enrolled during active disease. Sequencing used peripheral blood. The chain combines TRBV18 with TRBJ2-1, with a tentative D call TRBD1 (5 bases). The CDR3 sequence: CASSPPPGKGNEQFF. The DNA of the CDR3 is TGTGCCAGCTCACCACCACCAGGGAAGGGCAATGAGCAGTTCTTC.